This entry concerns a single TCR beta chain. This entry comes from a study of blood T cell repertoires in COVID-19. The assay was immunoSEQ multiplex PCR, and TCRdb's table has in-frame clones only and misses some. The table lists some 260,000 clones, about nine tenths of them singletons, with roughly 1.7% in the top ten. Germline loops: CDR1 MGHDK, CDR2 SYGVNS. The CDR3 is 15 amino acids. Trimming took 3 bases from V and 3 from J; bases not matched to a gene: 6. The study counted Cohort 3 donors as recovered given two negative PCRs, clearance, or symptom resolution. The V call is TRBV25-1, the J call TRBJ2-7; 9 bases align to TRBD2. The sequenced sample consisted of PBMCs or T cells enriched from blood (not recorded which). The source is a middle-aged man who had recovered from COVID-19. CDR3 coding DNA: TGTGCCAGCAGTGATAGCGGCGGGGGGGACTACGAGCAGTACTTC. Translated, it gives CASSDSGGGDYEQYF.